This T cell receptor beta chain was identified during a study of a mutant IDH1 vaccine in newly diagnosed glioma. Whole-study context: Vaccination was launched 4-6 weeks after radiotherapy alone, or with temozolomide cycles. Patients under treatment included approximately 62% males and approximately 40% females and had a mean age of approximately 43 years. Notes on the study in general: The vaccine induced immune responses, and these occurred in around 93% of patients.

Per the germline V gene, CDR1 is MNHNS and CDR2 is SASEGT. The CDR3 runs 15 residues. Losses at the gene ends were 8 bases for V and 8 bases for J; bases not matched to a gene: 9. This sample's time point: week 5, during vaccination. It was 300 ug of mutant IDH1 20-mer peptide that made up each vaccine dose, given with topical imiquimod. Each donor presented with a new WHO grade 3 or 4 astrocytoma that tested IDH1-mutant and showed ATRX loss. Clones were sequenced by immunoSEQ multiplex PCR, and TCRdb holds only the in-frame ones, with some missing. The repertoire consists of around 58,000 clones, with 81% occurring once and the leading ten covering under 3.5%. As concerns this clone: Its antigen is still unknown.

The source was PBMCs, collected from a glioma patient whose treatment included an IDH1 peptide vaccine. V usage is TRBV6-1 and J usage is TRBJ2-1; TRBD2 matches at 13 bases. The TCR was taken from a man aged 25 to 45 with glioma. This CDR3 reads CASFDELAGGHEQFF. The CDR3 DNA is TGTGCCAGCTTCGATGAACTAGCGGGGGGGCATGAGCAGTTCTTC.